This T cell receptor beta chain was sequenced for a study of graft-versus-host responses after intestinal transplantation. About this clone itself: Its target is unknown.

Assay: immunoSEQ multiplex PCR; the TCRdb copy retains only in-frame clones and omits some. This sample has about 26,000 clones, with about 81% found just once. CDR3 length: 16 amino acids. With V trimmed by 8 bases and J by 1 base, 10 bases remained unmatched. Germline CDR1 and CDR2: LGHNT and FRNRAP. The TCR comes from a human donor who received an intestinal transplant. Sequenced material: unstimulated CD4+ T cells sorted from spleen or lymph node cells, taken before intestinal transplant. This rearrangement joins TRBV12-5 to TRBJ2-7; 11 bases match TRBD2. CDR3 residues: CASPLLAGGLSYEQYF. The CDR3 nucleotides read TGTGCTAGTCCCCTTCTAGCGGGAGGTCTTTCCTACGAGCAGTACTTC.